This TCR beta chain was identified during a study of blood T cell repertoires in COVID-19. Germline assignment: CDR1 MNHEY and CDR2 SVGAGI. This CDR3 is built from 14 residues. The V end was cut by 6 bases, the J end by 5 bases, with 14 bases between. Measured with immunoSEQ multiplex PCR; TCRdb has only the in-frame clones, and not every one. The repertoire holds 150,000 or so clones, with over 80% as singletons. The sequence came from a man at least 80 years old with acute or convalescent COVID-19. The sample was peripheral blood. J is TRBJ1-3 and V is TRBV6-5; D unclear. The CDR3 here is CASSMEGSRNTIYF. CDR3 DNA sequence: TGTGCCAGCAGCATGGAGGGCAGTAGAAACACCATATATTTT.